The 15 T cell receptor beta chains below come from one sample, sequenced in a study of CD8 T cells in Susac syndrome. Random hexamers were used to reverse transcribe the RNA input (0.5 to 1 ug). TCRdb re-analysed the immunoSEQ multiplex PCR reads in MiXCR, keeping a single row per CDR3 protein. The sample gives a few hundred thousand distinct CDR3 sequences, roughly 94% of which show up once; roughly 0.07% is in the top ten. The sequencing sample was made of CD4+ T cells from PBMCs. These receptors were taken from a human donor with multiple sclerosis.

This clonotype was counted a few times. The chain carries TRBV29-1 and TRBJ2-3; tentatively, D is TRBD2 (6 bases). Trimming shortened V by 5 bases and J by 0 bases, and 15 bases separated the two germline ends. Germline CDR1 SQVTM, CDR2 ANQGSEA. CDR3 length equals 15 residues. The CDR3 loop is CSVLRGSGSTDTQYF. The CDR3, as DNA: TGCAGCGTTCTACGGGGGAGCGGTAGCACAGATACGCAGTATTTT.

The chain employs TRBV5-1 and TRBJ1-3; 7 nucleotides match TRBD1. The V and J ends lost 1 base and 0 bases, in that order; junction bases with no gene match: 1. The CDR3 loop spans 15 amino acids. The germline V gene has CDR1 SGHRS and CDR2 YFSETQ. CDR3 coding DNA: TGCGCCAGCAGCTTGCAGGGGGACTCTGGAAACACCATATATTTT. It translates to CASSLQGDSGNTIYF.

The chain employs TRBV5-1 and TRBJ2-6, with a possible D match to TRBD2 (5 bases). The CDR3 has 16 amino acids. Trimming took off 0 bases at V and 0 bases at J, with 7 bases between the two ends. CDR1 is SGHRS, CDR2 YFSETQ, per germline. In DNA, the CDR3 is TGCGCCAGCAGCTTGGGAGGGCGCTCTGGGGCCAACGTCCTGACTTTC. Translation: CASSLGGRSGANVLTF.

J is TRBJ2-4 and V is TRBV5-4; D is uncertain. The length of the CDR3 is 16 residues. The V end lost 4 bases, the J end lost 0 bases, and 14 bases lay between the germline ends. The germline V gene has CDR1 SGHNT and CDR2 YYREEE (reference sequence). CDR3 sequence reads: CASSLGRWGAKNIQYF. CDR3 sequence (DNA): TGTGCCAGCAGCCTCGGGCGATGGGGAGCCAAAAACATTCAGTACTTC.

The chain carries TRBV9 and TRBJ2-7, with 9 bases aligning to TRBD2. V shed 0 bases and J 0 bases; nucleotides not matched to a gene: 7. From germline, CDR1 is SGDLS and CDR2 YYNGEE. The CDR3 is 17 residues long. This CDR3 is CASSVGAQRGVSYEQYF. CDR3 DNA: TGTGCCAGCAGCGTAGGGGCCCAGCGGGGGGTCTCCTACGAGCAGTACTTC.

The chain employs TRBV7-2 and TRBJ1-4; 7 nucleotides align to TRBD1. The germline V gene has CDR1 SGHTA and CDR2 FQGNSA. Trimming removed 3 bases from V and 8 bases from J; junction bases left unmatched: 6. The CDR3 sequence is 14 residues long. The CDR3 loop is CASSFRGGQEKLFF. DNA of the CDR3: TGTGCCAGCAGCTTCAGGGGGGGGCAGGAAAAACTGTTTTTT.

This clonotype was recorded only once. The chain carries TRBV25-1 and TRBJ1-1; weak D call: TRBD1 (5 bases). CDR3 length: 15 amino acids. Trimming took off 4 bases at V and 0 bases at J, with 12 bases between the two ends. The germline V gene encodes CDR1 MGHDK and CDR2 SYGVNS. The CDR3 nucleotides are TGTGCCAGCAGTGGCCACCAGGACATGAACACTGAAGCTTTCTTT. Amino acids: CASSGHQDMNTEAFF.

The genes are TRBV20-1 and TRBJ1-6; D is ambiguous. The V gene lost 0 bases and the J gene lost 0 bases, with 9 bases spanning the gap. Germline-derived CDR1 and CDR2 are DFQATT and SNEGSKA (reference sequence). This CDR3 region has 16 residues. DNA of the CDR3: TGCAGTGCTAGAGATCGGGGTAGCTCCTATAATTCACCCCTCCACTTT. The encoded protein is CSARDRGSSYNSPLHF.

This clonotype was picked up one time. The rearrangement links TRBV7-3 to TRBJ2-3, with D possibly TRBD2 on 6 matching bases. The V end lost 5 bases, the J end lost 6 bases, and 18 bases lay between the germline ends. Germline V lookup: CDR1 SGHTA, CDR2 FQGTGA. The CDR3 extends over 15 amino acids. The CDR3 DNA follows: TGTGCCAGCAGCCCCTCCGGGGTGGGGAGGGATACGCAGTATTTT. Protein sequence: CASSPSGVGRDTQYF.

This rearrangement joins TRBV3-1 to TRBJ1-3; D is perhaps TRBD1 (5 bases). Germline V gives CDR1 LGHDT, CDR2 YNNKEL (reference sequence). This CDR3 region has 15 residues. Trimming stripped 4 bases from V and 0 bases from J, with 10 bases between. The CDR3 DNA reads TGTGCCAGCAGCCGCCAGGACACCTCTGGAAACACCATATATTTT. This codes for CASSRQDTSGNTIYF.

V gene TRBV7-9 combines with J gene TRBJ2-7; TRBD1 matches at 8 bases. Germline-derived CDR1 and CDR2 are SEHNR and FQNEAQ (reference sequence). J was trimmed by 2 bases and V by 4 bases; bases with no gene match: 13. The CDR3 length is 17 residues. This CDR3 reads CASSSFPTGAETYEQYF. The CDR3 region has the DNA TGTGCCAGCAGCTCGTTTCCGACAGGGGCCGAGACCTACGAGCAGTACTTC. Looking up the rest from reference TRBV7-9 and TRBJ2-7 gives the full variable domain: DTGVSQNPRHKITKRGQNVTFRCDPISEHNRLYWYRQTLGQGPEFLTYFQNEAQLEKSRLLSDRFSAERPKGSFSTLEIQRTEQGDSAMYLCASSSFPTGAETYEQYFGPGTRLTVT.

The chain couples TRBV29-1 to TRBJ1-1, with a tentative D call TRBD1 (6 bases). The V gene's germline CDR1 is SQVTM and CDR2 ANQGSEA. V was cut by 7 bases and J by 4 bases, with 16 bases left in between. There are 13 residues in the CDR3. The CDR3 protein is CSAVQGTTTEAFF. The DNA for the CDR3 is TGCAGCGCTGTACAGGGAACCACCACTGAAGCTTTCTTT.

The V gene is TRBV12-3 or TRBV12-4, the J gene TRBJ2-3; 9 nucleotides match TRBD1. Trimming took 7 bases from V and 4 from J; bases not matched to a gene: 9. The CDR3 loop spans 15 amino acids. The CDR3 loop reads CASTGQGRGSDTQYF. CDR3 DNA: TGTGCCAGCACCGGACAGGGGCGCGGCTCAGATACGCAGTATTTT.

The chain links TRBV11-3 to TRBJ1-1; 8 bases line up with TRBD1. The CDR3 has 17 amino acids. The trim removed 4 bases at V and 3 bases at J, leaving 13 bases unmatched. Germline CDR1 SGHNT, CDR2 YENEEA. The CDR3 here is CASSSGQGDLVDTEAFF. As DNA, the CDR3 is TGTGCCAGCAGCTCCGGACAGGGCGACCTCGTTGACACTGAAGCTTTCTTT.

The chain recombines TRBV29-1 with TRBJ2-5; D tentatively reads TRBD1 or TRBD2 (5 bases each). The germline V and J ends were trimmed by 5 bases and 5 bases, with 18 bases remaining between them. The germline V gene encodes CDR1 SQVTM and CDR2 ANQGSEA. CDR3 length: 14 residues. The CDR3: CSVFGASLGETQYF. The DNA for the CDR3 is TGCAGCGTTTTCGGGGCCTCTCTGGGGGAGACCCAGTACTTC.